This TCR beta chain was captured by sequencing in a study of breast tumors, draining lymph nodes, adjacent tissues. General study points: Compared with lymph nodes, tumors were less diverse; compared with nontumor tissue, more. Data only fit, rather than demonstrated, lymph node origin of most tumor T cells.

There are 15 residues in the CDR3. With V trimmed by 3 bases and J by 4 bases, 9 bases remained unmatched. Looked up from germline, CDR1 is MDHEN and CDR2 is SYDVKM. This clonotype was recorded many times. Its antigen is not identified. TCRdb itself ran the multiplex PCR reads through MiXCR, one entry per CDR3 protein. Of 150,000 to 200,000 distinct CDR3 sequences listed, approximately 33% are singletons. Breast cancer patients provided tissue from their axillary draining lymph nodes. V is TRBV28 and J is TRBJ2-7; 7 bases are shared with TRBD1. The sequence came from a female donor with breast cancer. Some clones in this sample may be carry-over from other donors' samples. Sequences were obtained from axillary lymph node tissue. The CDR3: CASSFPRGLRYEQYF. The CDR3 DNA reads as TGTGCCAGCAGTTTCCCGAGGGGGCTGAGGTACGAGCAGTACTTC.